One and the same sample provided the 16 T cell receptor beta chains below, sequenced in a study of blood T cells in healthy people across ages (dated by TCRdb to the mid-2010s). The library was built by means of 5' RACE. Sequencing took place on an Illumina HiSeq 2500. A second PCR of roughly 7 to 11 cycles was performed with a sample-barcoded 5' primer and a J-beta primer mix. TCRdb cleaned the public reads at Q25 with fastp, built clones with MiXCR and kept in-frame beta chains. Every entry covers one CDR3 protein and lists the most common genes and DNA from its rows. The sample table records more than 650,000 distinct CDR3 sequences; roughly 50% of these occur just once. The top ten hold about 38% of the sample. Sequencing was performed on blood. These receptors originate from a man at least 80 years old in good health.

This clonotype came up a few times. The rearrangement joins TRBV10-1 to TRBJ2-3, with a possible D match to TRBD2 (6 bases). CDR3 length: 14 amino acids. Germline assignment: CDR1 WNHNN and CDR2 SYGVQD (reference sequence). V was cut by 2 bases and J by 14 bases, with 20 bases left in between. The CDR3 DNA follows: TGCGCCAGCAGTGAGGGGGGACTGGGTAGATACGCGTATTTT. Translating it yields CASSEGGLGRYAYF.

The CDR3 region is CASSVGPSGGYNEQFF. DNA of the CDR3: TGTGCCAGCAGCGTGGGACCTAGCGGGGGTTACAATGAGCAGTTCTTC. The chain links TRBV9 to TRBJ2-1; TRBD2 agrees at 10 bases. V dropped 2 bases and J dropped 4; count of bases not matched to a gene: 6. This CDR3 is 16 amino acids long. CDR1 is SGDLS, CDR2 YYNGEE, per germline.

The chain couples TRBV27 to TRBJ2-6; possibly TRBD2 for D (5 bases). Between the trimmed V and J ends, which lost 2 bases and 0 bases, there was a span of 8 bases. Germline-derived CDR1 and CDR2 are MNHEY and SMNVEV (reference sequence). The CDR3 runs to 16 residues. CDR3 bases: TGTGCCAGCAGTTTAAGAGGGAGCTCTGGGGCCAACGTCCTGACTTTC. Protein: CASSLRGSSGANVLTF. The whole variable domain, filled in from reference TRBV27 and TRBJ2-6, reads EAQVTQNPRYLITVTGKKLTVTCSQNMNHEYMSWYRQDPGLGLRQIYYSMNVEVTDKGDVPEGYKVSRKEKRNFPLILESPSPNQTSLYFCASSLRGSSGANVLTFGAGSRLTVL.

This sequence joins TRBV10-3 and TRBJ2-1; TRBD2 matches 8 bases. Near its end, the DNA agrees better with TRBJ2-7, so the J call may be wrong. Germline V gene lookup returns CDR1 ENHRY and CDR2 SYGVKD. The CDR3 has 16 amino acids. The CDR3 DNA follows: TGTGCCATCAGTGAGTCCCGGGGACTAGACAAACGCGAGCAGTACTTC. Translation: CAISESRGLDKREQYF.

In its sample, this clonotype was seen a few times. The chain has TRBV6-2 or TRBV6-3 and TRBJ1-4; D gene uncertain. The ends were cut back, 7 bases at V and 0 bases at J, with 9 bases in the middle. CDR1 MNHEY and CDR2 SVGEGT come from the germline V gene. CDR3 length: 14 amino acids. CDR3 region: CASIKGATNEKLFF. The CDR3 DNA follows: TGTGCCAGCATTAAGGGTGCAACTAATGAAAAACTGTTTTTT.

The chain is built from TRBV6-1 and TRBJ2-1; D uncertain. Germline-derived CDR1 and CDR2 are MNHNS and SASEGT. CDR3 size: 13 residues. V lost 4 bases and J lost 7, with 11 bases in between. CDR3: CASSVYGANEQFF. CDR3 in DNA: TGTGCCAGCAGTGTGTACGGAGCTAATGAGCAGTTCTTC.

V and J are TRBV20-1 and TRBJ2-3, with a weak D call TRBD1 (5 bases). Trimming took 6 bases from V and 0 from J, leaving 19 bases between them. Germline V gives CDR1 DFQATT, CDR2 SNEGSKA (reference sequence). CDR3 length: 16 amino acids. The CDR3 nucleotides read TGCAGTGCCCCGGTCCCCCAGGGATTCAGCACAGATACGCAGTATTTT. This translates into CSAPVPQGFSTDTQYF.

A few counts support this clonotype. V usage is TRBV11-2 and J usage is TRBJ1-1, with unresolved D. The germline gives CDR1 SGHAT, CDR2 FQNNGV. This CDR3 comprises 16 residues. Trimming left V 5 bases short and J 1 base short, with 17 bases between. The CDR3 loop is CASSRNPGRKNTEAFF. CDR3 coding DNA: TGTGCCAGCAGCAGAAACCCCGGGCGGAAGAACACTGAAGCTTTCTTT.

This clonotype came up many times. The chain couples TRBV11-2 to TRBJ1-6; D perhaps matches TRBD1 (5 bases). The CDR3 is made up of 12 amino acids. Between the trimmed V and J ends, which lost 5 bases and 10 bases, there was a span of 9 bases. CDR1 is SGHAT, CDR2 FQNNGV, per germline. The CDR3 loop is CASSGRQSPLHF. The CDR3 DNA reads TGTGCCAGCAGCGGACGACAGTCACCCCTCCACTTT. Filled out from reference TRBV11-2 and TRBJ1-6, the complete variable domain reads EAGVAQSPRYKIIEKRQSVAFWCNPISGHATLYWYQQILGQGPKLLIQFQNNGVVDDSQLPKDRFSAERLKGVDSTLKIQPAKLEDSAVYLCASSGRQSPLHFGNGTRLTVT.

The chain uses TRBV29-1 and TRBJ1-1; 7 nucleotides align to TRBD1. V dropped 4 bases and J dropped 7; count of bases not matched to a gene: 3. Germline V gene sequence: CDR1 SQVTM, CDR2 ANQGSEA. The CDR3 has 11 amino acids. The CDR3 DNA sequence: TGCAGCGTTGGACAGGGCGGTGAAGCTTTCTTT. The encoded protein is CSVGQGGEAFF.

A word on this clonotype: Germline is not matched at one junction end, which may reflect a read error. This chain uses TRBV7-7 with TRBJ2-7; 9 nucleotides agree with TRBD1. Germline CDR1 is SSHAT and CDR2 is FNYEAQ (reference sequence). There are 15 residues in the CDR3. CDR3 loop: CASSLEATGTGEQYF. CDR3 sequence (DNA): TGTGCTAGCAGCTTAGAGGCGACCGGGACAGGGGAGCAGTACTTC.

V is TRBV15 and J is TRBJ2-5, with D possibly called TRBD1 or TRBD2 (5 bases each). CDR3 size: 17 residues. The V and J ends lost 3 bases and 0 bases respectively, with 17 bases between them. Looked up from germline, CDR1 is LNHNV and CDR2 is YYDKDF (reference sequence). The CDR3 loop is CATSSDRPRGHQETQYF. CDR3 in DNA: TGTGCCACCAGCAGCGATCGGCCTCGGGGACACCAAGAGACCCAGTACTTC.

This clonotype showed up just a few times. The chain carries TRBV12-5 and TRBJ2-7, with a weak D call TRBD2 (5 bases). V was clipped by 0 bases and J by 5 bases, with 8 bases between them. The CDR3 totals 13 residues. Germline CDR1 is LGHNT and CDR2 is FRNRAP. CDR3 nucleotide sequence: TGTGCTAGTGGTTTGGTAAGAGGGCACGAGCAGTACTTC. Translation: CASGLVRGHEQYF.

The chain carries TRBV28 and TRBJ2-5; possible D gene TRBD2, 5 bases. Germline loops: CDR1 MDHEN, CDR2 SYDVKM. Trimming took 2 bases from V and 11 from J, leaving 18 bases between them. The CDR3 contains 14 residues. The CDR3 DNA follows: TGTGCCAGCAGTTTACCCCAGACCGGGAATGAGCAGTACTTC. This codes for CASSLPQTGNEQYF.

The chain combines TRBV6-1 with TRBJ1-6; D not resolved. CDR3 size: 14 residues. The V end was cut by 1 base, the J end by 8 bases, with 9 bases between. Germline V lookup: CDR1 MNHNS, CDR2 SASEGT. CDR3 DNA: TGTGCCAGCAGTGAAGAATTATCGGATTCACCCCTCCACTTT. It encodes CASSEELSDSPLHF.

The chain is built from TRBV5-6 and TRBJ1-2; no clear D. This CDR3 is 16 amino acids long. Germline V gene lookup returns CDR1 SGHDT and CDR2 YYEEEE. Deletions cut 0 bases from V and 3 bases from J, with 15 bases between. In DNA form, the CDR3 reads TGTGCCAGCAGCTTGGTAGTCGGGGTCCATGACTATGGCTACACCTTC. Protein: CASSLVVGVHDYGYTF.